The rows below give T cell receptor beta chains drawn from one sample of a study of blood T cell repertoires in COVID-19. Assay used: immunoSEQ multiplex PCR; TCRdb lists only in-frame clones, some missing. Seen here are tens of thousands of clones, 70% to 85% observed once, and the top ten hold less than 25%. Sequencing was done on a sample of peripheral blood. The source of these receptors is a human donor with acute or convalescent COVID-19. The donor label of this sample is uncertain. CDR3s include the opening cysteine and the closing phenylalanine or tryptophan. Fields, in order: CDR3 protein, J gene, V gene, D gene. The D gene is left open where the match is weak.

CDR3aa: CASIRPGQGRSEQYF
j_gene: TRBJ2-7
v_gene: TRBV28
d_gene: TRBD1

CDR3aa: CASSERFRQGGRETQYF
j_gene: TRBJ2-5
v_gene: TRBV6-1
d_gene: NA

CDR3aa: CASSSRWGGANYGYTF
j_gene: TRBJ1-2
v_gene: TRBV5-4
d_gene: NA

CDR3aa: CASSEADNYNEQFF
j_gene: TRBJ2-1
v_gene: TRBV6-1
d_gene: NA

CDR3aa: CASTRTSGINEQFF
j_gene: TRBJ2-1
v_gene: TRBV10-2
d_gene: TRBD2

CDR3aa: CASSFSGDGYTF
j_gene: TRBJ1-2
v_gene: TRBV7-9
d_gene: NA

CDR3aa: CAISETTGYPTEAFF
j_gene: TRBJ1-1
v_gene: TRBV10-3
d_gene: TRBD1

CDR3aa: CASSLELAGGVGDTQYF
j_gene: TRBJ2-3
v_gene: TRBV7-2
d_gene: TRBD2

CDR3aa: CASSEGGYNEQFF
j_gene: TRBJ2-1
v_gene: TRBV10-1
d_gene: NA

CDR3aa: CASRNRLAVGYEQYF
j_gene: TRBJ2-7
v_gene: TRBV4-1
d_gene: TRBD2

CDR3aa: CASSYNSPLPNEQFF
j_gene: TRBJ2-1
v_gene: TRBV6-5
d_gene: NA

CDR3aa: CASKERGGYEQYF
j_gene: TRBJ2-7
v_gene: TRBV5-1
d_gene: TRBD2

CDR3aa: CASSLDEDEQYF
j_gene: TRBJ2-7
v_gene: TRBV12-3/TRBV12-4
d_gene: NA

CDR3aa: CASSEGGRGAEQYF
j_gene: TRBJ2-7
v_gene: TRBV9
d_gene: TRBD2

CDR3aa: CASTPDRSSYNEQFF
j_gene: TRBJ2-1
v_gene: TRBV19
d_gene: TRBD1

CDR3aa: CASSPRDTDEKLFF
j_gene: TRBJ1-4
v_gene: TRBV18
d_gene: NA

CDR3aa: CASSYQGGGYGYTF
j_gene: TRBJ1-2
v_gene: TRBV14
d_gene: TRBD1

CDR3aa: CASPLELGAICTQYF
j_gene: TRBJ2-3
v_gene: TRBV6-4
d_gene: NA

CDR3aa: CASSPGRYEQYF
j_gene: TRBJ2-7
v_gene: TRBV7-2
d_gene: NA

CDR3aa: CASSMVGFSSNQPQHF
j_gene: TRBJ1-5
v_gene: TRBV19
d_gene: NA

CDR3aa: CAISGPTYNEQFF
j_gene: TRBJ2-1
v_gene: TRBV10-3
d_gene: NA

CDR3aa: CASSFVGGGGGQPQHF
j_gene: TRBJ1-5
v_gene: TRBV7-2
d_gene: NA

CDR3aa: CAISGAGTSGTDTQYF
j_gene: TRBJ2-3
v_gene: TRBV10-3
d_gene: TRBD2

CDR3aa: CASSLDRSSSYEQYF
j_gene: TRBJ2-7
v_gene: TRBV7-2
d_gene: NA

CDR3aa: CASRSLRPGGKYGYTF
j_gene: TRBJ1-2
v_gene: TRBV11-2
d_gene: TRBD1

CDR3aa: CASSIISLAGGGDTQYF
j_gene: TRBJ2-3
v_gene: TRBV19
d_gene: TRBD2

CDR3aa: CASSLGPRGGTGELFF
j_gene: TRBJ2-2
v_gene: TRBV7-6
d_gene: NA

CDR3aa: CASSLSRTPNSPLHF
j_gene: TRBJ1-6
v_gene: TRBV3-1/TRBV3-2
d_gene: NA

CDR3aa: CATSREGRAGNTIYF
j_gene: TRBJ1-3
v_gene: TRBV15
d_gene: NA

CDR3aa: CASRRTGASTDTQYF
j_gene: TRBJ2-3
v_gene: TRBV5-1
d_gene: TRBD1

CDR3aa: CASRYSPSEQYF
j_gene: TRBJ2-7
v_gene: TRBV28
d_gene: NA

CDR3aa: CASSQQAGFRTGDFYSNQPQHF
j_gene: TRBJ1-5
v_gene: TRBV4-2
d_gene: TRBD1

CDR3aa: CASSLDTMNTEAFF
j_gene: TRBJ1-1
v_gene: TRBV5-6
d_gene: NA

CDR3aa: CASSLDRGTETQYF
j_gene: TRBJ2-5
v_gene: TRBV5-1
d_gene: NA

CDR3aa: CASIRLAGGPNTGELFF
j_gene: TRBJ2-2
v_gene: TRBV6-6
d_gene: TRBD2

CDR3aa: CASSEYEAGTGAYEQYF
j_gene: TRBJ2-7
v_gene: TRBV2
d_gene: TRBD1

CDR3aa: CASSSTSGSYTGELFF
j_gene: TRBJ2-2
v_gene: TRBV2
d_gene: TRBD2

CDR3aa: CASSPGQYSGKLFF
j_gene: TRBJ1-4
v_gene: TRBV7-2
d_gene: TRBD1

CDR3aa: CASSLLGSEAFF
j_gene: TRBJ1-1
v_gene: TRBV7-9
d_gene: NA

CDR3aa: CASSYSIGGNYGYTF
j_gene: TRBJ1-2
v_gene: TRBV6-5
d_gene: NA

CDR3aa: CASGPRQVNTEAFF
j_gene: TRBJ1-1
v_gene: TRBV12-5
d_gene: NA

CDR3aa: CASSEGLAGGRRATDTQYF
j_gene: TRBJ2-3
v_gene: TRBV9
d_gene: TRBD2

CDR3aa: CASARENTEAFF
j_gene: TRBJ1-1
v_gene: TRBV12-3/TRBV12-4
d_gene: NA

CDR3aa: CASSSYIDTTNNEQFF
j_gene: TRBJ2-1
v_gene: TRBV5-1
d_gene: NA

CDR3aa: CASSLTSGIPDTQYF
j_gene: TRBJ2-3
v_gene: TRBV4-1
d_gene: TRBD2

CDR3aa: CASRAGGEKLFF
j_gene: TRBJ1-4
v_gene: TRBV12-3/TRBV12-4
d_gene: NA

CDR3aa: CATSGPSRDRPDSGNTIYF
j_gene: TRBJ1-3
v_gene: TRBV15
d_gene: TRBD1

CDR3aa: CASSEGSWNTEAFF
j_gene: TRBJ1-1
v_gene: TRBV7-3
d_gene: NA

CDR3aa: CASSLLGQSNQPQHF
j_gene: TRBJ1-5
v_gene: TRBV27
d_gene: TRBD1

CDR3aa: CAWNWGPGGEAFF
j_gene: TRBJ1-1
v_gene: TRBV30
d_gene: TRBD1

CDR3aa: CASMSGEETQYF
j_gene: TRBJ2-5
v_gene: TRBV12-3/TRBV12-4
d_gene: NA